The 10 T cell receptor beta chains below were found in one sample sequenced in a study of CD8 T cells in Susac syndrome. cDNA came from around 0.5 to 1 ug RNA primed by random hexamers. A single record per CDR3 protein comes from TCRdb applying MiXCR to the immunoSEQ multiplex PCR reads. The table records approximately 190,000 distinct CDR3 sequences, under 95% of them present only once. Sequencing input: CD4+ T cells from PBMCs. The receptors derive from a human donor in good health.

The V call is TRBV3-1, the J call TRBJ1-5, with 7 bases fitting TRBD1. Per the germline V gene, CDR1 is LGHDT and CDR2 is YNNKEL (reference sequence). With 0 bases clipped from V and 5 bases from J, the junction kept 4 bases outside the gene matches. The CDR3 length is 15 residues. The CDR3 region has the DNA TGTGCCAGCAGCCAAGATTCAGGGGGGCATCAGCCCCAGCATTTT. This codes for CASSQDSGGHQPQHF.

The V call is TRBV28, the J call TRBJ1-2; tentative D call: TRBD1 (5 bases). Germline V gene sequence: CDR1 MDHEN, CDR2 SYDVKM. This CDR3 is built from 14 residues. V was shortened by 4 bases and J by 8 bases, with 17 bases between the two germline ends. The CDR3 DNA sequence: TGTGCCAGCAGTTCCACCGGGACCGGACGAGGCTACACCTTC. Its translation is CASSSTGTGRGYTF.

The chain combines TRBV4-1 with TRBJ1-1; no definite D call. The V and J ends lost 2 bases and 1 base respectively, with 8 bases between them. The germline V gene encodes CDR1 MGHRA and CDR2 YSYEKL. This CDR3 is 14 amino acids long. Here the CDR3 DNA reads TGCGCCAGCAGCCAATTCTCAGGGAACACTGAAGCTTTCTTT. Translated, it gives CASSQFSGNTEAFF.

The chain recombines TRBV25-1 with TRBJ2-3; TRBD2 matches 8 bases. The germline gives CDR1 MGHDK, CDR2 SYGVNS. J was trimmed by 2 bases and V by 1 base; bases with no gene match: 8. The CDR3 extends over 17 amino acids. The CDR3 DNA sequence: TGTGCCAGCAGTGAATTCGCCAGCGGGGGAAACACAGATACGCAGTATTTT. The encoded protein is CASSEFASGGNTDTQYF.

CDR3 amino acids: CAWSARLPGGAGAAFF. CDR3 nucleotides: TGTGCCTGGAGTGCCCGACTCCCAGGGGGCGCCGGGGCAGCTTTCTTT. This chain links TRBV30 with TRBJ1-1; 8 bases agree with TRBD1. With 1 base clipped from V and 10 bases from J, the junction kept 17 bases outside the gene matches. From germline, CDR1 is GTSNPN and CDR2 SVGIG (reference sequence). CDR3 length equals 16 residues.

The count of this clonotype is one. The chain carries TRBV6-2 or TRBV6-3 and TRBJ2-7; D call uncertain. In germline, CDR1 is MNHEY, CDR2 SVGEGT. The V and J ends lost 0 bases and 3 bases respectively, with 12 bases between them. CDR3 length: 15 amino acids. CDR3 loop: CASSYSENYGYEQYF. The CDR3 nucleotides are TGTGCCAGCAGTTACTCGGAGAACTACGGCTACGAGCAGTACTTC.

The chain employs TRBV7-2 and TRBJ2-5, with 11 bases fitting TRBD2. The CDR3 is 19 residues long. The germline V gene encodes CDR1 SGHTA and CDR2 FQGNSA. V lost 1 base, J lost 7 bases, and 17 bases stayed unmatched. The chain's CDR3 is CASSLVGLPSGGPSGTQYF. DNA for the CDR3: TGTGCCAGCAGCTTAGTCGGCCTCCCTAGCGGGGGGCCCTCGGGGACCCAGTACTTC. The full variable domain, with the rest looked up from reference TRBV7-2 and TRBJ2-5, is GAGVSQSPSNKVTEKGKDVELRCDPISGHTALYWYRQSLGQGLEFLIYFQGNSAPDKSGLPSDRFSAERTGGSVSTLTIQRTQQEDSAVYLCASSLVGLPSGGPSGTQYFGPGTRLLVL.

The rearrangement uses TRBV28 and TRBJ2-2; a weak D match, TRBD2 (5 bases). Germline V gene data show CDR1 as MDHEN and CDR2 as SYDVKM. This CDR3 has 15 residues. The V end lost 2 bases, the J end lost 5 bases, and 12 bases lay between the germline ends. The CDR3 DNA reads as TGTGCCAGCAGTTTACCCTCAGGAGGAACCGGGGAGCTGTTTTTT. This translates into CASSLPSGGTGELFF.

In DNA, the CDR3 is TGTGCCAGCAGCCGGGACCCCGATCAGCCCCAGCATTTT. This gives the protein CASSRDPDQPQHF. The chain uses TRBV7-2 and TRBJ1-5, with D possibly TRBD1 on 5 matching bases. V lost 5 bases, J lost 5 bases, and 10 bases lay in between. Per germline, CDR1 SGHTA and CDR2 FQGNSA. This CDR3 region has 13 residues.

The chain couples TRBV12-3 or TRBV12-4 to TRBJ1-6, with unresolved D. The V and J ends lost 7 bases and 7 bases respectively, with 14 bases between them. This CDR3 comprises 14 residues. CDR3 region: CASTSRPRNSPLHF. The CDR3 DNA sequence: TGTGCCAGCACCTCCCGGCCAAGGAATTCACCCCTCCACTTT.